The clone carrying this TCR beta chain was recorded once. The target antigen is unknown. This sample stems from a study of cytomegalovirus exposure and HLA in healthy donors. Notes on the study in general: Apparent HLA restriction characterized most CMV-associated TCR beta chains in a later analysis. In vitro confirmation showed a few CMV-associated chains to be CMV antigen specific.

Primers: 60 Vbeta forward and 13 Jbeta reverse. Clones were sequenced by immunoSEQ multiplex PCR, and TCRdb holds only the in-frame ones, with some missing. The data show approximately 140,000 clones, around 80% seen once. Between the trimmed V and J ends, which lost 3 bases and 1 base, there was a span of 6 bases. The CDR3 runs 13 residues. Looked up from germline, CDR1 is SGHTA and CDR2 is FQGTGA. The TCR sequence derives from a middle-aged man in good health and CMV-seropositive. J is TRBJ1-1 and V is TRBV7-3; D is ambiguous. Specimen: PBMCs. The DNA for the CDR3 is TGTGCCAGCAGCTTTGGGAGGAACACTGAAGCTTTCTTT. Its translation is CASSFGRNTEAFF.